This T cell receptor (beta chain) is drawn from a study of T cell repertoires in cytomegalovirus infection. Whole-study context: Both CMV infection and a matching HLA type were indicated by public TCR beta signatures.

TCRdb re-analysed the reads in MiXCR, keeping a single row per CDR3 protein. The sample comprises around 230,000 distinct CDR3 sequences, 6.5% of which are singletons, and about 6.3% rests with the top ten. In this sample, this clonotype turned up many times. Its antigen is undetermined. General study points: Accumulated public TCR beta family frequency recognized individuals carrying CMV together with the relevant HLA. Clonotypes of TCR beta that were HLA-C-restricted and CMV-specific dominated the ex vivo response.

The CDR3 length is 13 residues. Germline CDR1 is PRHDT and CDR2 is FYEKMQ (reference sequence). Trimming removed 0 bases from V and 10 bases from J, with 7 bases in between. V usage is TRBV13 and J usage is TRBJ1-6; D possibly corresponds to TRBD1 (5 bases). The receptor comes from a human donor in good health (CMV status not recorded). Some clones in this sample may be carry-over from other donors' samples. The sequenced sample consisted of PBMCs. CDR3 in amino acids: CASSLGQGSPLHF. In nucleotides, the CDR3 is TGTGCCAGCAGCTTAGGCCAGGGATCACCCCTCCACTTT.